The T cell receptor (beta chain) described here comes from a study of blood T cell repertoires in COVID-19. Study context: Sites across the United States, Italy and Spain contributed samples from acute and convalescent COVID-19. T cells, B-cell-depleted T cells, or PBMCs supplied cDNA or gDNA.

Participants came from about 24 US areas, aged roughly 18 to 95 years. Using immunoSEQ multiplex PCR, the repertoire was profiled, and TCRdb retains in-frame clones only, with some absent. The sample consists of 150,000 to 200,000 clones, roughly 90% of them appearing once. The length of the CDR3 is 17 residues. Germline-derived CDR1 and CDR2 are SEHNR and FQNEAQ (reference sequence). V shed 0 bases and J shed 9 bases, with 20 bases lying between them. What was sequenced was PBMCs or T cells enriched from blood (not recorded which). The chain employs TRBV7-9 and TRBJ1-4; D is undetermined. The source of this sequence is a human donor with acute COVID-19. The donor label of this sample is uncertain. The CDR3 is CASSLAPGSGSPQKLFF. The CDR3 region has the DNA TGTGCCAGCAGCTTAGCCCCCGGGTCGGGGTCGCCCCAAAAACTGTTTTTT.